Included here is one T cell receptor (beta chain) sequence, with context. The sample comes from a study of control samples from healthy donors and cancer patients. Some clones are missing from TCRdb's copy, which holds only in-frame ones; the method was immunoSEQ multiplex PCR. The sample records tens of thousands of clones, 85% to 95% being singletons. Germline V gene sequence: CDR1 SGHNT, CDR2 YENEEA. This CDR3 is built from 13 residues. V was clipped by 1 base and J by 2 bases, with 5 bases between them. The sequence was obtained from a woman aged 30 to 39 in good health. V is TRBV11-3 and J is TRBJ1-1; no definite D call. The sample was blood. The CDR3 bases are TGTGCCAGCAGCTTAGGGGGAAACACTGAAGCTTTCTTT. Translated: CASSLGGNTEAFF.